This T cell receptor beta chain was documented in a study of shared clonotypes between healthy human individuals. General study points: On the whole, naive subsets had larger estimated richness than memory subsets had. Depth was large, yet rarefaction showed that sorted-subset sequencing was incomplete.

Each subset's genomic DNA was shared equally among a number of immunoSEQ plates. The table came from immunoSEQ multiplex PCR; TCRdb's copy has only in-frame clones and leaves some out. The table has around 1.9 million clones, about 92% seen once. CD45RO-negative CD8 cells positively selected for CCR7 made up the naive population, which excluded terminally differentiated effector memory CD45RA+ cells. About this clone itself: Its specificity is unknown. Other DNA sequences in this specimen translate into the identical CDR3.

CDR1 is LNHDA, CDR2 SQIVND, per germline (reference sequence). With 6 bases removed from V and 0 bases from J, the gap between germline ends came to 6 bases. The CDR3 sequence is 12 residues long. The source is a man aged 18 to 35 in good health. Some clones in this sample may be carry-over from other donors' samples. Sample: naive CD8+ T cells from PBMCs. The J gene is TRBJ2-7, the V gene TRBV19; D assignment may be TRBD1 or TRBD2 (5 bases each). The CDR3 coding sequence is TGTGCCAGTAGGGGGGACTCCTACGAGCAGTACTTC. Its protein product is CASRGDSYEQYF.